What follows are 19 T cell receptor beta chains derived from one specimen sequenced in a study of blood T cell repertoires in COVID-19. Assay used: immunoSEQ multiplex PCR; TCRdb lists only in-frame clones, some missing. The table lists over 200,000 clones, just under 90% of them singletons. The specimen was peripheral blood. These receptors came from a man aged 30-40 years with COVID-19, enrolled during active disease.

V is TRBV29-1 and J is TRBJ2-3; D is possibly TRBD2 (7 bases). Deletions cut 6 bases from V and 1 base from J, with 17 bases between. This CDR3 is 15 amino acids long. Germline V gives CDR1 SQVTM, CDR2 ANQGSEA. CDR3 DNA: TGCAGCGTGGACAAGGGCGGGGGCGGCACAGATACGCAGTATTTT. Encoded protein: CSVDKGGGGTDTQYF.

V gene TRBV28 combines with J gene TRBJ1-2, with 7 bases that match TRBD1. With 7 bases clipped from V and 3 bases from J, the junction kept 8 bases outside the gene matches. The CDR3 runs 14 residues. Germline V gene data show CDR1 as MDHEN and CDR2 as SYDVKM. The CDR3 coding sequence is TGTGCCAGCAAAGTTAGGGGACAGTACTATGGCTACACCTTC. Translation: CASKVRGQYYGYTF.

The V gene is TRBV4-3, the J gene TRBJ1-5, with 9 bases lining up with TRBD1. Unmatched junction bases numbered 5, after V lost 1 base and J lost 1 base. The CDR3 is 17 residues long. Germline loops: CDR1 LGHNA, CDR2 YSLEER. The CDR3 sequence is CASSQVSGQGSNQPQHF. The CDR3 DNA reads as TGCGCCAGCAGCCAAGTCTCGGGACAGGGAAGCAATCAGCCCCAGCATTTT.

The CDR3: CASSSPGQEHTGELFF. The CDR3 DNA reads TGTGCCAGCAGCTCCCCGGGACAGGAACACACCGGGGAGCTGTTTTTT. The V call is TRBV7-8, the J call TRBJ2-2, with 8 nucleotides matching TRBD1. With V trimmed by 4 bases and J by 3 bases, 7 bases remained unmatched. Germline assignment: CDR1 SGHVS and CDR2 FQNEAQ. The CDR3 totals 16 residues.

CDR3 DNA sequence: TGTGCCACTTTCGGACGCAGGGGCACCATATATTTT. Its protein product is CATFGRRGTIYF. V gene TRBV6-5 combines with J gene TRBJ1-3, with TRBD1 as a possible D gene (6 bases). The CDR3 runs 12 residues. V was shortened by 10 bases and J by 9 bases, with 16 bases between the two germline ends. CDR1 is MNHEY, CDR2 SVGAGI, per germline.

The chain's CDR3 is CSASTYAASTGELFF. For the CDR3, the DNA is TGCAGTGCTAGTACGTACGCCGCGAGCACCGGGGAGCTGTTTTTT. V is TRBV20-1 and J is TRBJ2-2, with D unresolved. The CDR3 has 15 residues. CDR1 and CDR2 from the germline V gene are DFQATT and SNEGSKA (reference sequence). The V and J ends lost 3 bases and 4 bases respectively, with 15 bases between them.

This chain joins TRBV5-1 and TRBJ1-2, with TRBD1 matching over 8 bases. Per the germline V gene, CDR1 is SGHRS and CDR2 is YFSETQ. Trimming took 5 bases from V and 0 from J; bases not matched to a gene: 6. This CDR3 spans 15 amino acids. CDR3 bases: TGCGCCAGCAGGGGTACAGGGGGGACTAACTATGGCTACACCTTC. This sequence encodes CASRGTGGTNYGYTF.

The genes are TRBV10-3 and TRBJ2-2, with a tentative D call TRBD2 (7 bases). V was cut by 10 bases and J by 5 bases, with 17 bases left in between. CDR3 length: 14 amino acids. The germline CDR1 and CDR2 sequences are ENHRY and SYGVKD. This CDR3 is CATLGGRGTGELFF. CDR3 in DNA: TGTGCCACCCTCGGGGGGCGCGGGACCGGGGAGCTGTTTTTT.

V gene TRBV28 combines with J gene TRBJ2-1, with 12 bases lining up with TRBD2. The V gene's germline CDR1 is MDHEN and CDR2 SYDVKM. This CDR3 is 21 amino acids long. The V and J ends lost 5 bases and 0 bases, in that order; junction bases with no gene match: 17. CDR3 DNA: TGTGCCAGCAGTCATCCGCTGGGACTAGCGGGCCCCACCAGCTCCTACAATGAGCAGTTCTTC. This translates into CASSHPLGLAGPTSSYNEQFF.

The chain has TRBV28 and TRBJ1-2; no clear D. Trimming removed 5 bases at V and 4 bases at J, with 14 bases between. CDR1 is MDHEN and CDR2 is SYDVKM in the germline V gene. This CDR3 has 14 amino acids. CDR3 DNA sequence: TGTGCCAGCAGTCTGGACCTGGAGGTCTATGGCTACACCTTC. Its protein is CASSLDLEVYGYTF.

The chain uses TRBV4-3 and TRBJ2-2; no firm D call. CDR3 length: 15 amino acids. Germline V gene lookup returns CDR1 LGHNA and CDR2 YSLEER. V was shortened by 0 bases and J by 2 bases, with 7 bases between the two germline ends. The CDR3 DNA sequence: TGCGCCAGCAGCCAAGATCCCTATAACACCGGGGAGCTGTTTTTT. Encoded protein: CASSQDPYNTGELFF.

This clone was recorded only once. The chain employs TRBV5-8 and TRBJ1-3, with D unresolved. V shed 0 bases and J shed 1 base, with 11 bases lying between them. This CDR3 contains 16 residues. Per the germline V gene, CDR1 is SGHTS and CDR2 is YDEGEE. CDR3 protein: CASSLGLTRSGNTIYF. CDR3 coding DNA: TGTGCCAGCAGCTTGGGCCTTACGAGATCTGGAAACACCATATATTTT.

The CDR3 loop is CASSQAGGLRNEQFF. The DNA for the CDR3 is TGTGCCAGCAGCCAAGCGGGGGGGCTGCGCAATGAGCAGTTCTTC. The chain recombines TRBV3-1 (or the pseudogene TRBV3-2) with TRBJ2-1, with 8 bases lining up with TRBD2. This CDR3 comprises 15 residues. The V gene end was trimmed by 1 base and the J gene end by 6 bases; junction bases not matched to a gene: 5. CDR1 LGHDT and CDR2 YNNKEL come from the germline V gene (reference sequence).

J is TRBJ1-1 and V is TRBV7-9; tentative D call: TRBD1 (6 bases). The CDR3 has 13 residues. The V gene's germline CDR1 is SEHNR and CDR2 FQNEAQ (reference sequence). Trimming removed 6 bases from V and 3 bases from J, with 11 bases in between. Here the CDR3 reads CASSLNRDTEAFF. The DNA of the CDR3 is TGTGCCAGCAGTCTCAACAGGGACACTGAAGCTTTCTTT.

CDR3 residues: CASSYSSQGSYEQYF. The DNA of the CDR3 is TGTGCCAGCAGTTACTCGAGTCAGGGATCCTACGAGCAGTACTTC. The chain joins TRBV6-2 or TRBV6-3 to TRBJ2-7, with D maybe TRBD1 (5 bases). V was trimmed by 0 bases and J by 1 base, leaving 10 bases between them. CDR1 is MNHEY, CDR2 SVGEGT, per germline. The CDR3 is 15 amino acids.

The chain uses TRBV28 and TRBJ2-7; D might be TRBD2 (6 bases). The CDR3 sequence is 16 residues long. With 8 bases removed from V and 4 bases from J, the gap between germline ends came to 24 bases. CDR1 is MDHEN, CDR2 SYDVKM, per germline. CDR3: CASVGERAGMWYEQYF. CDR3 DNA: TGTGCCAGCGTGGGTGAGCGGGCGGGAATGTGGTACGAGCAGTACTTC. The full variable domain, its missing parts supplied by reference TRBV28 and TRBJ2-7, is DVKVTQSSRYLVKRTGEKVFLECVQDMDHENMFWYRQDPGLGLRLIYFSYDVKMKEKGDIPEGYSVSREKKERFSLILESASTNQTSMYLCASVGERAGMWYEQYFGPGTRLTVT.

This clone was counted only a few times. V gene TRBV5-4 combines with J gene TRBJ2-1, with 7 positions matching TRBD2. The CDR3 runs 14 residues. The V segment lost 1 base and the J segment 8 bases; nucleotides outside the gene matches: 6. CDR1 and CDR2 (germline): SGHNT, YYREEE (reference sequence). Here the CDR3 reads CASSLIQRDHEQFF. The DNA for the CDR3 is TGTGCCAGCAGCTTGATCCAGCGGGATCATGAGCAGTTCTTC. The full variable domain, completed using reference TRBV5-4 and TRBJ2-1, is ETGVTQSPTHLIKTRGQQVTLRCSSQSGHNTVSWYQQALGQGPQFIFQYYREEENGRGNFPPRFSGLQFPNYSSELNVNALELDDSALYLCASSLIQRDHEQFFGPGTRLTVL.

CDR3 loop: CASSLNDQGPQHF. CDR3 sequence (DNA): TGTGCCAGCAGTTTAAATGACCAGGGGCCCCAGCATTTT. The rearrangement joins TRBV12-3 or TRBV12-4 to TRBJ1-5; TRBD1 is a possible D gene (5 bases). This CDR3 contains 13 residues. V shed 2 bases and J shed 9 bases, with 11 bases lying between them.

The J gene is TRBJ2-7, the V gene TRBV18, with 7 nucleotides matching TRBD1. Germline CDR1 KGHSH, CDR2 LQKENI. V trimming: 0 bases; J trimming: 0 bases; junction bases outside the gene matches: 5. This CDR3 is built from 16 residues. The CDR3 reads CASSPPRDSVSYEQYF. In DNA, the CDR3 is TGTGCCAGCTCACCACCCCGGGACAGCGTCTCCTACGAGCAGTACTTC.